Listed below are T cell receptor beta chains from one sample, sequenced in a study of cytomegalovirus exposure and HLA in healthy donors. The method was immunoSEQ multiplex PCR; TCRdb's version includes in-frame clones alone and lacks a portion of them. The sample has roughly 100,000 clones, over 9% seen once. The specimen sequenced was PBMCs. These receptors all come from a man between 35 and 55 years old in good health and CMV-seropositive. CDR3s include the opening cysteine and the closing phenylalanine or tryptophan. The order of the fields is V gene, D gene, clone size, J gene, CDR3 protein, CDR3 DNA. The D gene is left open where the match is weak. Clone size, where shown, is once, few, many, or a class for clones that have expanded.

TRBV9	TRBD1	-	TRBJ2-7	CASSVTPGQAYEQYF	TGTGCCAGCAGCGTAACCCCGGGACAGGCTTACGAGCAGTACTTC
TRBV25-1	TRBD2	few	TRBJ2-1	CASSEFLLAGVGINEQFF	TGTGCCAGCAGTGAATTCTTACTAGCGGGAGTCGGGATCAATGAGCAGTTCTTC
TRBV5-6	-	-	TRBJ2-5	CASLQGMETQYF	TGTGCCAGCTTGCAGGGAATGGAGACCCAGTACTTC
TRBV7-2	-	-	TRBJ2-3	CASSLTATGDTQYF	TGTGCCAGCAGCTTAACGGCGACTGGGGATACGCAGTATTTT
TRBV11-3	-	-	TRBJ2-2	CASSSGNTGELFF	TGTGCCAGCAGCTCGGGGAACACCGGGGAGCTGTTTTTT
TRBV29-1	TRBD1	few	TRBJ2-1	CSVAGQGRYNEQFF	TGCAGCGTAGCTGGACAGGGGAGATACAATGAGCAGTTCTTC
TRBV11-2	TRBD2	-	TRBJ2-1	CASSLTAGAGGRDEQFF	TGTGCCAGCAGCTTGACGGCCGGAGCGGGAGGAAGGGATGAGCAGTTCTTC
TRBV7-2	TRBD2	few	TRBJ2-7	CASSLELAGAGEQYF	TGTGCCAGCAGCTTAGAACTAGCGGGAGCTGGGGAGCAGTACTTC
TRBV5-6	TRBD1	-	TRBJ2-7	CASSLNRGNEQYF	TGTGCCAGCAGCTTGAACAGGGGCAACGAGCAGTACTTC
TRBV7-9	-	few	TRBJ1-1	CASSSADSDTEAFF	TGTGCCAGCAGCTCAGCAGACAGTGACACTGAAGCTTTCTTT
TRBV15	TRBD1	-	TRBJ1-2	CATRRQGTISGYTF	TGTGCCACCAGACGACAGGGGACCATCTCTGGCTACACCTTC
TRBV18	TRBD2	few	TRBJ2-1	CASSPVLAGDNEQFF	TGTGCCAGCTCACCGGTACTAGCGGGAGACAATGAGCAGTTCTTC